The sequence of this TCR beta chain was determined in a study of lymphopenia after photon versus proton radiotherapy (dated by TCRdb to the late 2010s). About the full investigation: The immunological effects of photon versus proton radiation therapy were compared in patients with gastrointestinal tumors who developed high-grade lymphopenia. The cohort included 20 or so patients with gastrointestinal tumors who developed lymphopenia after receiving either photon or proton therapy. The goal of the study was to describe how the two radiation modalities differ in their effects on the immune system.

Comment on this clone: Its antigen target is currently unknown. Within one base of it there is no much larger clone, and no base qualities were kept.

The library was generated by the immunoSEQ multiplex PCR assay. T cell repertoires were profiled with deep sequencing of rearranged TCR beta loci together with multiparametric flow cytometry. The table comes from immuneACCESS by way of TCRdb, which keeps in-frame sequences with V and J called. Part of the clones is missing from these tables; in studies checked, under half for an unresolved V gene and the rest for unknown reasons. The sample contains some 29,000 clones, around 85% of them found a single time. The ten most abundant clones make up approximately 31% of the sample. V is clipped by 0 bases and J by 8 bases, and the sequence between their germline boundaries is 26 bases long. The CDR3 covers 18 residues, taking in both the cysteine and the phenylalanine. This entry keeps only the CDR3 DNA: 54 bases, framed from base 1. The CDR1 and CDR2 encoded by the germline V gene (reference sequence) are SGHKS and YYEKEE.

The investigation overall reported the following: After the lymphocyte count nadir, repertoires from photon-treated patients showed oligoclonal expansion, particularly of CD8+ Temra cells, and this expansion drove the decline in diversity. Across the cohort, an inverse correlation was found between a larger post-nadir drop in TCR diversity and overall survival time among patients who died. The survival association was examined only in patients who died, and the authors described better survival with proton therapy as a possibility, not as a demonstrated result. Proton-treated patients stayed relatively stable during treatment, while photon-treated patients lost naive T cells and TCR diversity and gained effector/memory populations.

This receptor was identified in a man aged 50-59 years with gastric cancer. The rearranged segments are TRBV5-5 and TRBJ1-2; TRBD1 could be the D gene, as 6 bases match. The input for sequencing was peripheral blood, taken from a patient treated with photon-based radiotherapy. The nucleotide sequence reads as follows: TGTGCCAGCAGCTTGGCCGAAAGACAGGAGAACGTAATCGGAGGCTACACCTTC. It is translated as CASSLAERQENVIGGYTF.